One sample yielded the 5 T cell receptor beta chains listed below, sequenced in a study of OX40 agonist ivuxolimab in advanced cancers. Sequencing used immunoSEQ multiplex PCR; TCRdb keeps in-frame clones, though not all of them. The sample consists of tens of thousands of clones, around 84% of them appearing once. Here the sequenced sample was CD4+ or CD8+ T cells sorted from blood, taken in a trial of the OX40 agonist ivuxolimab. These receptors all stem from an adult with an advanced solid tumor such as melanoma, head and neck, liver or kidney cancer.

The chain combines TRBV6-5 with TRBJ1-4; 8 bases map to TRBD1. The germline V gene encodes CDR1 MNHEY and CDR2 SVGAGI. J gave up 8 bases and V 2 bases, and 4 bases lay outside the gene matches. The CDR3 covers 14 residues. The CDR3 sequence is CASSYTGGEEKLFF. CDR3 DNA: TGTGCCAGCAGTTACACAGGGGGGGAAGAAAAACTGTTTTTT.

This clone was detected only a few times. The chain couples TRBV29-1 to TRBJ1-2; D unresolved. Trimming cost V 3 bases and J 6 bases, with 17 bases left between them. Germline lookup yields CDR1 SQVTM and CDR2 ANQGSEA. The CDR3 is 14 amino acids. CDR3 residues: CSVDPFDDPHGYTF. DNA of the CDR3: TGCAGCGTTGACCCCTTTGACGATCCTCATGGCTACACCTTC.

The V gene is TRBV15, the J gene TRBJ2-1; D unclear. CDR3 length equals 16 residues. With 3 bases removed from V and 0 bases from J, the gap between germline ends came to 12 bases. The germline CDR1 and CDR2 sequences are LNHNV and YYDKDF (reference sequence). DNA of the CDR3: TGTGCCACCAGCAGCCCAGAACTAAGCTCCTACAATGAGCAGTTCTTC. Encoded protein: CATSSPELSSYNEQFF.

The chain is built from TRBV13 and TRBJ2-1; unclear D gene. The CDR3 sequence is 13 residues long. Germline V gene data show CDR1 as PRHDT and CDR2 as FYEKMQ (reference sequence). V lost 0 bases to trimming and J lost 10 bases, with 10 bases between them. The CDR3 sequence: CASSLGTLTEQFF. The CDR3 nucleotides are TGTGCCAGCAGCTTAGGGACCCTAACGGAGCAGTTCTTC.

This chain joins TRBV5-6 and TRBJ1-2, with TRBD1 as a possible D gene (5 bases). Trimming pared 2 bases from V and 4 bases from J, leaving 15 bases between. The CDR3 is 15 residues long. Germline V lookup: CDR1 SGHDT, CDR2 YYEEEE. CDR3 nucleotides: TGTGCCAGCAGCTTTGACGACAGACCGATCTATGGCTACACCTTC. Translating gives CASSFDDRPIYGYTF.